Listed below are T cell receptor beta chains from one sample, sequenced in a study of T cells after yellow fever vaccination. Each CDR3 protein gets one entry after TCRdb re-called the 5' RACE reads with MiXCR. The sample records a few hundred thousand distinct CDR3 sequences, 6.7% being singletons. This specimen was CD4+ T cells sorted from PBMCs, taken on the day of the yellow fever booster vaccination. The receptors were gathered from a man aged 25-40 years who received the YFV17D yellow fever vaccine. Each CDR3 is given with its conserved first and last residue. Each record gives: D gene, clone size, J gene, V gene, CDR3 DNA, CDR3 protein. A D gene is named only where the DNA matches it firmly. Rows give clone size only sometimes, using once, few, many, or a class for an expanded clone.

TRBD2,many,TRBJ2-2,TRBV7-6,TGTGCCAGCGCGGGACGGGAGGCCGGGGAGCTGTTTTTT,CASAGREAGELFF
NA,many,TRBJ2-7,TRBV12-3/TRBV12-4,TGTGCCAGCAGCCCCACCCGGGGCGGCGGGCAGTACTTC,CASSPTRGGGQYF
NA,few,TRBJ2-2,TRBV9,TGTGCCAGCAGCGTAGAGAGTACCGGGGAGCTGTTTTTT,CASSVESTGELFF
NA,NA,TRBJ2-3,TRBV6-2/TRBV6-3,TGTGCCAGCAGTTACTCCAATTCGGGATACAGCACAGATACGCAGTATTTT,CASSYSNSGYSTDTQYF
NA,few,TRBJ2-2,TRBV7-9,TGTGCCAGCAGCCCCCCGTGGGACACCGGGGAGCTGTTTTTT,CASSPPWDTGELFF
NA,NA,TRBJ2-3,TRBV5-1,TGCGCCAGCAGCTTGGGGTCTTTTCTAGATACGCAGTATTTT,CASSLGSFLDTQYF
NA,few,TRBJ2-1,TRBV6-2/TRBV6-3,TGTGCCAGCAGTGGGACTTACAATGAGCAGTTCTTC,CASSGTYNEQFF
NA,few,TRBJ1-4,TRBV4-3,TGCGCCAGCAGCCAAGACCGGGTTTTGAGTGAAAAACTGTTTTTT,CASSQDRVLSEKLFF
NA,NA,TRBJ2-1,TRBV6-2/TRBV6-3,TGTGCCAGCAGTGGGGTTTGGGGTAGCTCCTACAATGAGCAGTTCTTC,CASSGVWGSSYNEQFF
NA,NA,TRBJ1-2,TRBV12-3/TRBV12-4,TGTGCCAGCAGTTTAGCCACGGGATTCGGCTACACCTTC,CASSLATGFGYTF
NA,few,TRBJ2-3,TRBV5-1,TGCGCCAGCAGTGAGGTCTTACCGGGGGATACGCAGTATTTT,CASSEVLPGDTQYF
TRBD2,few,TRBJ2-3,TRBV20-1,TGCAGCGTTGTGACTAGCGGGGTTACAGATACGCAGTATTTT,CSVVTSGVTDTQYF
TRBD2,few,TRBJ2-7,TRBV7-2,TGTGCCAGCAGCTCGACTAGCGGGAGAGGGTACGAGCAGTACTTC,CASSSTSGRGYEQYF
TRBD2,NA,TRBJ2-6,TRBV7-6,TGTGCCAGCAGCTCCTTAGCGGGAGGGCCTTCAGGGGCCAACGTCCTGACTTTC,CASSSLAGGPSGANVLTF
TRBD1,many,TRBJ2-3,TRBV6-2/TRBV6-3,TGTGCCAGCAGTTCCCGGACAGGGACGGATACGCAGTATTTT,CASSSRTGTDTQYF
TRBD2,many,TRBJ2-1,TRBV24-1,TGTGCCACCAGTGAAGCTGGGACTAGCGGGAGCGGGTATGAGCAGTTCTTC,CATSEAGTSGSGYEQFF
NA,many,TRBJ2-7,TRBV7-8,TGTGCCAGCAGCTTAGGCCCGGTGGGGGCCAGCTACGAGCAGTACTTC,CASSLGPVGASYEQYF
NA,few,TRBJ2-7,TRBV10-3,TGTGCCATCAGCGTGGGCGGCAGCTCCTACGAGCAGTACTTC,CAISVGGSSYEQYF
TRBD1,NA,TRBJ2-1,TRBV9,TGTGCCAGCAGCGGGGGGGGGACAGGGGAGGCTAGTGAGCAGTTCTTC,CASSGGGTGEASEQFF
NA,NA,TRBJ1-1,TRBV18,TGTGCCAGCTCACTCAAGGACTGGGACACTGAAGCTTTCTTT,CASSLKDWDTEAFF
NA,few,TRBJ2-7,TRBV5-1,TGCGCCAGCAGCTCCGGGGCCGGGCCGGGCGAGCAGTACTTC,CASSSGAGPGEQYF
NA,few,TRBJ2-7,TRBV20-1,TGCAGTGCTAGAGAGCCCGGGAGAGGCTCGGAGGAGCAGTACTTC,CSAREPGRGSEEQYF
NA,many,TRBJ2-7,TRBV29-1,TGCAGCGCAGGGGATAACGGATACGAGCAGTACTTC,CSAGDNGYEQYF
NA,few,TRBJ2-3,TRBV30,TGTGCCTGGAGTGGACTGGGGACAGATACGCAGTATTTT,CAWSGLGTDTQYF
NA,NA,TRBJ1-1,TRBV7-2,TGTGCCAGCAGCTGGGACCTCACGGGGACTGAAGCTTTCTTT,CASSWDLTGTEAFF
TRBD2,NA,TRBJ2-3,TRBV5-8,TGTGCCAGCAGCCGTGACGGGAGGGGTGCAGATACGCAGTATTTT,CASSRDGRGADTQYF
TRBD1,NA,TRBJ2-7,TRBV7-2,TGTGCCAGCAGCTTCGGGACAGGACCTTCCTACGAGCAGTACTTC,CASSFGTGPSYEQYF
NA,NA,TRBJ2-1,TRBV29-1,TGCAGCGTTGAAGATTGGGCTGAGCAGTTCTTC,CSVEDWAEQFF